This TCR beta chain originates from a study of blood T cell repertoires in COVID-19. Study at large: The cDNA or gDNA used as material had been derived from T cells, B-cell-depleted T cells, or PBMCs.

Original data processing: Nucleated cell number was recorded as an estimate derived from reference gene primer amplification. Clones were sequenced by immunoSEQ multiplex PCR, and TCRdb holds only the in-frame ones, with some missing. V, J and clone size derive from that table, while D and trimming were established from the DNA sequence. The sample has roughly 350,000 clones, around 87% seen once. V lost 4 bases and J lost 7; bases outside the gene matches: 13. Germline CDR1 and CDR2: KGHSH and LQKENI. CDR3 size: 15 residues. This receptor was obtained from a woman in her 30s with COVID-19, enrolled during active disease. The chain is built from TRBV18 and TRBJ2-7, with 7 bases aligning to TRBD1. The sequenced material came from peripheral blood. In nucleotides, the CDR3 is TGTGCCAGCTCACTAAATCACAGGGGTCCGGAAGAGCAGTACTTC. Amino acid sequence: CASSLNHRGPEEQYF.